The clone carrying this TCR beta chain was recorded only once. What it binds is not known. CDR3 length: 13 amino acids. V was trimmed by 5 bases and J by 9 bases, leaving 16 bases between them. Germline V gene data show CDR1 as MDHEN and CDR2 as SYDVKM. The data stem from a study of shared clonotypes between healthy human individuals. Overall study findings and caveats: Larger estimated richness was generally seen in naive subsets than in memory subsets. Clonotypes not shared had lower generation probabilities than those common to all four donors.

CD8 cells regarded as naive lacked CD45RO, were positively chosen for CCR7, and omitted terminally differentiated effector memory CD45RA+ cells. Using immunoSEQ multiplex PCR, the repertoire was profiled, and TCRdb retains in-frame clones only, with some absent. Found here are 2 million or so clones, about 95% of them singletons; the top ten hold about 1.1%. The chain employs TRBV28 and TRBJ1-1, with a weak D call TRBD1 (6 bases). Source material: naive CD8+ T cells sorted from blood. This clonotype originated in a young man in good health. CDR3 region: CASSPPRTEKAFF. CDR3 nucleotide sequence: TGTGCCAGCAGTCCCCCCCGGACAGAAAAAGCTTTCTTT.